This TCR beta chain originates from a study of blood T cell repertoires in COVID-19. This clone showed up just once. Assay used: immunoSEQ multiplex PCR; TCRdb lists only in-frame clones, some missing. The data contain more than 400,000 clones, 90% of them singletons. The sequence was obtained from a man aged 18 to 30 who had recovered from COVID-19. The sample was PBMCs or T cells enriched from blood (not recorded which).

CDR3 loop: CASRGGRYNEQFF. The CDR3 DNA reads as TGTGCCAGCAGGGGAGGCAGATACAATGAGCAGTTCTTC. The rearrangement links TRBV2 to TRBJ2-1; D perhaps matches TRBD2 (6 bases). Germline V gene sequence: CDR1 SNHLY, CDR2 FYNNEI. Trimming pared 6 bases from V and 4 bases from J, leaving 10 bases between. This CDR3 has 13 residues.